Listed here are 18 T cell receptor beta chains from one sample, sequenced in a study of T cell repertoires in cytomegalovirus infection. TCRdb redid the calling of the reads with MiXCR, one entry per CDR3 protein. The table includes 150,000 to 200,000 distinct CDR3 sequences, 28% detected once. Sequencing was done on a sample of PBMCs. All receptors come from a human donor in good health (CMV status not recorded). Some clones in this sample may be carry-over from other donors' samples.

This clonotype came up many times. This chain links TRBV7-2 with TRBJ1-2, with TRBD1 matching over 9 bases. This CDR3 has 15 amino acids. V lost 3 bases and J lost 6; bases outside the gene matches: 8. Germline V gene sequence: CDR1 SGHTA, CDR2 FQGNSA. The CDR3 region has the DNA TGTGCCAGCAGCTTGGGACAGGGTACATCTAATGGCTACACCTTC. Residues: CASSLGQGTSNGYTF.

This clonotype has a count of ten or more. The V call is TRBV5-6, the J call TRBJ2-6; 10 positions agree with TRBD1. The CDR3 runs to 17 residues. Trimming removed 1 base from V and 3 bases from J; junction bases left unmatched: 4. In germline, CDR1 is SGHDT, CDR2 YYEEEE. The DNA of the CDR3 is TGTGCCAGCAGCTTGAGACAGGGGGCTTATGGGGCCAACGTCCTGACTTTC. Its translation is CASSLRQGAYGANVLTF.

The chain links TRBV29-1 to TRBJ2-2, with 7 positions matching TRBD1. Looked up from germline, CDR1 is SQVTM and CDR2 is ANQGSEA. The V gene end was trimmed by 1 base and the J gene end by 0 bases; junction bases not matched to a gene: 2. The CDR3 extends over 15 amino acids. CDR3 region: CSVEGQGSNTGELFF. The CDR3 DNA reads TGCAGCGTTGAAGGACAGGGTTCGAACACCGGGGAGCTGTTTTTT.

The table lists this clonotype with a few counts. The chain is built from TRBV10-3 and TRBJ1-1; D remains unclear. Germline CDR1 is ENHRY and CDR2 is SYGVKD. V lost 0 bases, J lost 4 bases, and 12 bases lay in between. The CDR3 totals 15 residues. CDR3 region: CAISESDFRTTEAFF. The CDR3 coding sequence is TGTGCCATCAGTGAGTCGGACTTCAGAACCACTGAAGCTTTCTTT.

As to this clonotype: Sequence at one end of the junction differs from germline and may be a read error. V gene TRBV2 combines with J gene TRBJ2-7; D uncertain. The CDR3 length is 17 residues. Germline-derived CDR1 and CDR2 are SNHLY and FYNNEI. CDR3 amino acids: CASSEADPFRTPYKQYF. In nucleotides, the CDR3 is TGTGCCAGCAGTGAAGCGGACCCGTTCAGGACCCCCTACAAGCAGTACTTC.

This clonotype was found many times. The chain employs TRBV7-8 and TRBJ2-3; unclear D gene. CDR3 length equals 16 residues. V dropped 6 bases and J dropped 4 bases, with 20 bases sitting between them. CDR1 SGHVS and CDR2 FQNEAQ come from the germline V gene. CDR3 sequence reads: CASSLIGLGYPDTQYF. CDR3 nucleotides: TGTGCCAGCAGTCTCATTGGGCTGGGCTATCCAGATACGCAGTATTTT.

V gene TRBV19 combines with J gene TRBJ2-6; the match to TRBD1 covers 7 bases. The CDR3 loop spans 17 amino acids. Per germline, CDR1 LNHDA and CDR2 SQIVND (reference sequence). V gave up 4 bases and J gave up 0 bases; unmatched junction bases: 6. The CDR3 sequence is CASSTLGQHSGANVLTF. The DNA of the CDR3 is TGTGCCAGTAGTACGTTGGGACAGCACTCTGGGGCCAACGTCCTGACTTTC.

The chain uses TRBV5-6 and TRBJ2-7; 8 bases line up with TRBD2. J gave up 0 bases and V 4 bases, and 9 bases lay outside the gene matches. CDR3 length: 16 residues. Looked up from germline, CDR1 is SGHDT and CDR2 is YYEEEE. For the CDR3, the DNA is TGTGCCAGCAGCCGGGGGGGAGCGCCTCTCTCCTACGAGCAGTACTTC. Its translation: CASSRGGAPLSYEQYF. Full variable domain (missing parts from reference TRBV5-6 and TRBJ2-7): DAGVTQSPTHLIKTRGQQVTLRCSPKSGHDTVSWYQQALGQGPQFIFQYYEEEERQRGNFPDRFSGHQFPNYSSELNVNALLLGDSALYLCASSRGGAPLSYEQYFGPGTRLTVT.

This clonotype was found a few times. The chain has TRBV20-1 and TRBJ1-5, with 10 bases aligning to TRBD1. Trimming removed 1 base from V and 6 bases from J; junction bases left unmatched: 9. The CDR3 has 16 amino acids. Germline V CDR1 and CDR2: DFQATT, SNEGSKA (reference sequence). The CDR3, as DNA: TGCAGTGCTAGAGCAATGACAGGGGGCGCGGGTCAGCCCCAGCATTTT. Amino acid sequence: CSARAMTGGAGQPQHF.

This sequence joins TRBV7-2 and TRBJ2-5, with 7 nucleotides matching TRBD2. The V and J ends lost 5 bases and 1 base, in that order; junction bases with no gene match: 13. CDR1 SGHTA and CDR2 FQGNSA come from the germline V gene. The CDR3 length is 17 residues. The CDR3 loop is CASSLLGVGGTQETQYF. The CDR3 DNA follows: TGTGCCAGCAGCCTGCTTGGGGTCGGGGGGACCCAAGAGACCCAGTACTTC. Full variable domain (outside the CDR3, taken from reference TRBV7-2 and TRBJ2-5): GAGVSQSPSNKVTEKGKDVELRCDPISGHTALYWYRQSLGQGLEFLIYFQGNSAPDKSGLPSDRFSAERTGGSVSTLTIQRTQQEDSAVYLCASSLLGVGGTQETQYFGPGTRLLVL.

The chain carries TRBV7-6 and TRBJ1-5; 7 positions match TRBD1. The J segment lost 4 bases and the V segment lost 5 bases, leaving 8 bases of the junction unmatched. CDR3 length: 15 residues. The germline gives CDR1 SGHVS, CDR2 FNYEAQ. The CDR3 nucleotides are TGTGCCAGCAGCGCCGGGCCGGGACAGAATCAGCCCCAGCATTTT. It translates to CASSAGPGQNQPQHF. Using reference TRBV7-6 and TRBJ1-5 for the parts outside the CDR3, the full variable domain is GAGVSQSPRYKVTKRGQDVALRCDPISGHVSLYWYRQALGQGPEFLTYFNYEAQQDKSGLPNDRFSAERPEGSISTLTIQRTEQRDSAMYRCASSAGPGQNQPQHFGDGTRLSIL.

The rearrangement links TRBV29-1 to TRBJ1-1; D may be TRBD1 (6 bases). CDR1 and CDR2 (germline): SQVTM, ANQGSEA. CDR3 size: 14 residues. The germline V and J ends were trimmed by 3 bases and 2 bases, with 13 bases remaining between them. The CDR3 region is CSVDPTGINTEAFF. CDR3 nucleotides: TGCAGCGTTGACCCGACAGGCATCAACACTGAAGCTTTCTTT.

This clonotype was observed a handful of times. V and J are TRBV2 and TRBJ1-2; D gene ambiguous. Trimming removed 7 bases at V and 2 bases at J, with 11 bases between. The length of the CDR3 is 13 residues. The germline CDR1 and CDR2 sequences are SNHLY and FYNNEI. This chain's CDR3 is CASIPVRNYGYTF. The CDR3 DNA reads TGTGCCAGCATCCCCGTCAGAAACTATGGCTACACCTTC.

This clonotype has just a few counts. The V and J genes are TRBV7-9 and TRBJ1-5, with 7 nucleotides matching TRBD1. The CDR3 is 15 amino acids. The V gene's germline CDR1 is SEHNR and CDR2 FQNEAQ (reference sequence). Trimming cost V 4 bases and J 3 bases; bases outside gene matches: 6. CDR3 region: CASSSDRVLNQPQHF. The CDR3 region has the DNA TGTGCCAGCAGCTCAGACAGGGTACTCAATCAGCCCCAGCATTTT.

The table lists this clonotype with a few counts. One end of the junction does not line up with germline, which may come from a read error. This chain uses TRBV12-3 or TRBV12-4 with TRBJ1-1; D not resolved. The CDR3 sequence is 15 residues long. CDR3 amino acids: CASALKGVQNAEAFF. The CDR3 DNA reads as TGTGCCAGCGCCCTAAAGGGTGTCCAGAACGCTGAAGCTTTCTTT.

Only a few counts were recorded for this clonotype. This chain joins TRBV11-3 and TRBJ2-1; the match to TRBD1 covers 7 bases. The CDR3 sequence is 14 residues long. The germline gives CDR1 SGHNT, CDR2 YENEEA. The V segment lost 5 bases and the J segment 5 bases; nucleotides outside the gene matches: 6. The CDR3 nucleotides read TGTGCCAGCAGCGCCTTCGGGACAGACAATGAGCAGTTCTTC. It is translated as CASSAFGTDNEQFF.

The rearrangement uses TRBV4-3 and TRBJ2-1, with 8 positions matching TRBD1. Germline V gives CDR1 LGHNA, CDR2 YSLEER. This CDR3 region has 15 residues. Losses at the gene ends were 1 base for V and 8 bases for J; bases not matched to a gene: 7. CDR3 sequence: CASSQVGQGVDEQFF. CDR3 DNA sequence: TGCGCCAGCAGCCAAGTAGGACAGGGTGTGGATGAGCAGTTCTTC.

The CDR3 nucleotides are TGTGCCAGCAGTTCGGAAGGCAGGATCACGGATACGCAGTATTTT. As protein: CASSSEGRITDTQYF. The chain is built from TRBV27 and TRBJ2-3; D remains ambiguous. The CDR3 runs to 15 residues. Trimming removed 4 bases at V and 6 bases at J, with 17 bases between. Per germline, CDR1 MNHEY and CDR2 SMNVEV (reference sequence).